Listed below are T cell receptor beta chains from one sample, sequenced in a study of response to subunit inactivated influenza vaccine. In TCRdb, the RT-PCR reads were re-called with MiXCR into one record per CDR3 protein. The data show under 550,000 distinct CDR3 sequences, less than 8% seen once. The input for sequencing was PBMCs from blood, taken roughly 24 months after vaccination. Every receptor here comes from a man between 50 and 69 years old who received an inactivated influenza vaccine. Both conserved end residues are part of each CDR3. D genes are given only for firm matches. Expanded clones get a size class; other rows say once, few or many, or leave the size out.

v_call: TRBV29-1
j_call: TRBJ1-2
clone_size: many
d_call: -
cdr3_nt: TGCAGCGTTGGGACGGTGACCTATGGCTACACCTTC
cdr3_aa: CSVGTVTYGYTF

v_call: TRBV12-3/TRBV12-4
j_call: TRBJ2-7
clone_size: -
d_call: -
cdr3_nt: TGTGCCAGCAGTTTGGGCGGGGATACCTACGAGCAGTACTTC
cdr3_aa: CASSLGGDTYEQYF

v_call: TRBV4-1
j_call: TRBJ2-2
clone_size: many
d_call: TRBD2
cdr3_nt: TGCGCCAGCAGCCAAGGAGGTGTGACCTCGCTAGCGGGGGGGAACACCGGGGAGCTGTTTTTT
cdr3_aa: CASSQGGVTSLAGGNTGELFF

v_call: TRBV6-5
j_call: TRBJ2-5
clone_size: many
d_call: -
cdr3_nt: TGTGCCAGCAGTTCCCTTACGATCCGGCCGGAGACCCAGTACTTC
cdr3_aa: CASSSLTIRPETQYF

v_call: TRBV21-1
j_call: TRBJ2-1
clone_size: -
d_call: -
cdr3_nt: TGTGCCAGCAGCATAAGGGACCCGGGACGGAACAATGAGCAGTTCTTC
cdr3_aa: CASSIRDPGRNNEQFF

v_call: TRBV7-9
j_call: TRBJ2-5
clone_size: once
d_call: -
cdr3_nt: TGTGCCAGGAGCTTAGGTAGGACGGACGAAGAGACCCAGTACTTC
cdr3_aa: CARSLGRTDEETQYF

v_call: TRBV12-3/TRBV12-4
j_call: TRBJ2-2
clone_size: many
d_call: -
cdr3_nt: TGTGCCAGCAGTTTATCTCCCGGGGAGCTGTTTTTT
cdr3_aa: CASSLSPGELFF

v_call: TRBV20-1
j_call: TRBJ2-3
clone_size: many
d_call: -
cdr3_nt: TGCAGTGCTAGAGATCCCTACACAGATACGCAGTATTTT
cdr3_aa: CSARDPYTDTQYF

v_call: TRBV28
j_call: TRBJ2-1
clone_size: many
d_call: TRBD2
cdr3_nt: TGTGCCAGCAGAAACGGGAGGGTAGGCAATGAGCAGTTCTTC
cdr3_aa: CASRNGRVGNEQFF

v_call: TRBV7-9
j_call: TRBJ2-5
clone_size: -
d_call: TRBD1
cdr3_nt: TGTGCCAGCAGCTCCCTCGGGACAGTGGACTCCCTGACCCAGTACTTC
cdr3_aa: CASSSLGTVDSLTQYF

v_call: TRBV10-3
j_call: TRBJ2-3
clone_size: many
d_call: -
cdr3_nt: TGTGCCACCGCGCCCAGTTCAGATACGCAGTATTTT
cdr3_aa: CATAPSSDTQYF

v_call: TRBV5-1
j_call: TRBJ2-5
clone_size: few
d_call: -
cdr3_nt: TGCGCCAGCAGCTTGGGTGGTGTAGCGGAACAAGAGACCCAGTACTTC
cdr3_aa: CASSLGGVAEQETQYF

v_call: TRBV6-9
j_call: TRBJ2-5
clone_size: many
d_call: -
cdr3_nt: TGTGCCAGCAGTTATTCGCTGTACAGCCCCGGTGAGACCCAGTACTTC
cdr3_aa: CASSYSLYSPGETQYF

v_call: TRBV10-3
j_call: TRBJ2-1
clone_size: -
d_call: TRBD1
cdr3_nt: TGTGCCATCAGTGAGTCGATACAGGGGGCAAGGGTAAACAATGAGCAGTTCTTC
cdr3_aa: CAISESIQGARVNNEQFF

v_call: TRBV7-8
j_call: TRBJ2-3
clone_size: many
d_call: TRBD1
cdr3_nt: TGTGCCAGCAGCTTATTCCTATCGGGACAGGGGGCAGATACGCAGTATTTT
cdr3_aa: CASSLFLSGQGADTQYF

v_call: TRBV4-3
j_call: TRBJ2-2
clone_size: few
d_call: -
cdr3_nt: TGCGCCAGCAGCCAAGCGGAAGAAACCGGGGAGCTGTTTTTT
cdr3_aa: CASSQAEETGELFF

v_call: TRBV5-1
j_call: TRBJ1-5
clone_size: -
d_call: -
cdr3_nt: TGCGCCAGCAGCTTGGAGCCAGCGACTCAGCCCCAGCATTTT
cdr3_aa: CASSLEPATQPQHF

v_call: TRBV6-2/TRBV6-3
j_call: TRBJ2-1
clone_size: many
d_call: TRBD1
cdr3_nt: TGTGCCAGCAGGGATACAGGGGGGTTGGGGCAGTTCTTC
cdr3_aa: CASRDTGGLGQFF

v_call: TRBV12-3/TRBV12-4
j_call: TRBJ2-7
clone_size: many
d_call: -
cdr3_nt: TGTGCCAGCAGCTCCGGGGTAATACGCGAGCAGTACTTC
cdr3_aa: CASSSGVIREQYF

v_call: TRBV12-3/TRBV12-4
j_call: TRBJ1-2
clone_size: few
d_call: TRBD1
cdr3_nt: TGTGCCAGCAGCTCGGACAGGGTCTATGGCTACACCTTC
cdr3_aa: CASSSDRVYGYTF

v_call: TRBV12-3/TRBV12-4
j_call: TRBJ2-3
clone_size: -
d_call: TRBD2
cdr3_nt: TGTGCCAGCAGTAGCTGGACTAGCGGTCTCACAGATACGCAGTATTTT
cdr3_aa: CASSSWTSGLTDTQYF

v_call: TRBV4-1
j_call: TRBJ1-5
clone_size: few
d_call: -
cdr3_nt: TGCGCCAGCAGCCAAAGACAGGTTATCAATCAGCCCCAGCATTTT
cdr3_aa: CASSQRQVINQPQHF

v_call: TRBV29-1
j_call: TRBJ2-3
clone_size: many
d_call: -
cdr3_nt: TGCAGCGTTGAATACAGAAACACAGATACGCAGTATTTT
cdr3_aa: CSVEYRNTDTQYF

v_call: TRBV6-4
j_call: TRBJ2-7
clone_size: -
d_call: TRBD1
cdr3_nt: TGTGCCATCCCGACAGGGAGCCACGAGCAGTACTTC
cdr3_aa: CAIPTGSHEQYF

v_call: TRBV7-3
j_call: TRBJ2-3
clone_size: few
d_call: -
cdr3_nt: TGTGCCAGCAGCCCCCGGGGCGGACTAACAGATACGCAGTATTTT
cdr3_aa: CASSPRGGLTDTQYF

v_call: TRBV4-3
j_call: TRBJ2-6
clone_size: -
d_call: -
cdr3_nt: TGCGCCAGCAGCCAAGAGCGGCCCTTTAGCTCTGGGGCCAACGTCCTGACTTTC
cdr3_aa: CASSQERPFSSGANVLTF

v_call: TRBV11-2
j_call: TRBJ2-2
clone_size: -
d_call: -
cdr3_nt: TGTGCCAGCAGCCCGCAGACGTCCGGGGAGCTGTTTTTT
cdr3_aa: CASSPQTSGELFF

v_call: TRBV7-9
j_call: TRBJ2-2
clone_size: -
d_call: TRBD1
cdr3_nt: TGTGCCAGCAGCTCGGACAGGGGCCCCGGGGAGCTGTTTTTT
cdr3_aa: CASSSDRGPGELFF

v_call: TRBV5-1
j_call: TRBJ2-5
clone_size: many
d_call: -
cdr3_nt: TGTGCCAGCAGTCCACAGGGTCGGGAGACCCAGTACTTC
cdr3_aa: CASSPQGRETQYF

v_call: TRBV5-4
j_call: TRBJ2-5
clone_size: -
d_call: TRBD2
cdr3_nt: TGTGCCAGCAGCTTACTAGCGGGGGCAGAGACCCAGTACTTC
cdr3_aa: CASSLLAGAETQYF

v_call: TRBV20-1
j_call: TRBJ2-7
clone_size: many
d_call: -
cdr3_nt: TGCAGTGCTATAAAGGACTACGAGCAGTACTTC
cdr3_aa: CSAIKDYEQYF

v_call: TRBV3-1
j_call: TRBJ2-3
clone_size: many
d_call: TRBD2
cdr3_nt: TGTGCCAGCAGCCAAGGTCTAGCGGGAGATTTAGATACGCAGTATTTT
cdr3_aa: CASSQGLAGDLDTQYF

v_call: TRBV28
j_call: TRBJ2-1
clone_size: -
d_call: TRBD2
cdr3_nt: TGTGCCAGCAGCCTGCGGGAGAACTTCTACAATGAGCAGTTCTTC
cdr3_aa: CASSLRENFYNEQFF

v_call: TRBV5-1
j_call: TRBJ2-7
clone_size: -
d_call: TRBD1
cdr3_nt: TGCGCCAGCAGCTCCGGGACAGGGGTTTCCTACGAGCAGTACTTC
cdr3_aa: CASSSGTGVSYEQYF

v_call: TRBV11-2
j_call: TRBJ2-5
clone_size: -
d_call: -
cdr3_nt: TGTGCCAGCAGCCAGGTGGGGGGACCGGTCGAGACCCAGTACTTC
cdr3_aa: CASSQVGGPVETQYF

v_call: TRBV7-2
j_call: TRBJ2-1
clone_size: few
d_call: -
cdr3_nt: TGTGCCAGCGTCTTTCTTCCGGGCCCCAACAATGAGCAGTTCTTC
cdr3_aa: CASVFLPGPNNEQFF

v_call: TRBV18
j_call: TRBJ2-2
clone_size: many
d_call: -
cdr3_nt: TGTGCCAGCTCAGAAGGGGATCAGTACACCGGGGAGCTGTTTTTT
cdr3_aa: CASSEGDQYTGELFF

v_call: TRBV20-1
j_call: TRBJ2-7
clone_size: -
d_call: -
cdr3_nt: TGCAGTGCTAGAGTATGGAGACCGATTGGATACGAGCAGTACTTC
cdr3_aa: CSARVWRPIGYEQYF

v_call: TRBV7-8
j_call: TRBJ2-2
clone_size: many
d_call: -
cdr3_nt: TGTGCCAGCAGCTTAGCAAGGAGGGCCGGGGAGCTGTTTTTT
cdr3_aa: CASSLARRAGELFF

v_call: TRBV27
j_call: TRBJ2-1
clone_size: many
d_call: TRBD2
cdr3_nt: TGTGCCAGCAGTAGCCCTAGCGGGAGCTCCTACAATGAGCAGTTCTTC
cdr3_aa: CASSSPSGSSYNEQFF

v_call: TRBV7-8
j_call: TRBJ1-2
clone_size: few
d_call: -
cdr3_nt: TGTGCCAGCAGCTCGCCCAGAGAGTCCCTTAACTATGGCTACACCTTC
cdr3_aa: CASSSPRESLNYGYTF